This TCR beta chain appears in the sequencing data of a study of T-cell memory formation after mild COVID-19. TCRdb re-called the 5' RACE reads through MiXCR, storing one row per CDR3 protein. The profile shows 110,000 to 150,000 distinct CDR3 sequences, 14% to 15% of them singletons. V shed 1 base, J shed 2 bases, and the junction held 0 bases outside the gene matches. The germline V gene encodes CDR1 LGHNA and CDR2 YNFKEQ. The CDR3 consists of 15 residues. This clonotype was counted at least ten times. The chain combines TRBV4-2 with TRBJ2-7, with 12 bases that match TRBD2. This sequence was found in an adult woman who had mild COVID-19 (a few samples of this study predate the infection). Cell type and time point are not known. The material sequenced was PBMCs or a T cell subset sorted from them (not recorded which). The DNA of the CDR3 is TGTGCCAGCAGCCAAGGGACTAGCGGGACCTACGAGCAGTACTTC. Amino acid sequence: CASSQGTSGTYEQYF.